This TCR beta chain comes out of a study of shared clonotypes between healthy human individuals (dated by TCRdb to the early 2020s). Context from the whole study: The cohort comprised a couple of women and three men aged 18 to 49 years. For each donor, CD4 naive and CD4 memory were each given three plates, CD8 naive was given two plates, and CD8 memory was given one plate. To estimate repertoire size and how much clonotypes are shared between individuals, the study performed deep sequencing of blood TCR repertoires from about five healthy adults. To increase sequencing depth and limit assay-specific biases, different laboratories used diverse techniques to prepare libraries and sequence TCR repertoires. Each donor's leukapheresis produced roughly between roughly 0.9 and 8.9 billion PBMCs.

Reading from cysteine to phenylalanine, the CDR3 counts 14 amino acids. Of the read, only the CDR3 DNA is kept; its 42 bases are in frame from base 1. CDR1 and CDR2, per the germline V gene, are SGHAT and FQNNGV. V loses 6 bases, J loses 10 bases, and the germline ends lie 19 bases apart. General findings and caveats noted by the study authors: Estimated clonotype richness was generally larger for naive than for memory subsets. Based on pairwise subsampling, the degree of clonotype sharing among donors was expected to be affected by sequencing depth. Sampling was restricted to blood, and TCR repertoires in tissues likely differ from the TCR repertoires found in blood. Across four donors, around 5% of naive CD4, roughly 3.4% of naive CD8, 2% to 2.5% of memory CD4, and 0.3% to 0.45% of memory CD8 clonotypes were shared. Even with the large sequencing depth, rarefaction of the sorted-subset datasets indicated that sequencing was incomplete. Higher generation probabilities were observed for clonotypes shared by all four sorted-subset donors than for non-shared clonotypes. Because the study included only a small number of donors, the genetic and exposure-history diversity represented was limited.

This clone has just one count. This receptor's antigen is unknown. No quality values exist for individual bases; no much larger clone is one base distant. TCR CDR3 regions were amplified from genomic DNA by multiplex PCR using the deep immunoSEQ assay. Genomic DNA extracted from each cell subset was distributed evenly over all wells of several immunoSEQ 96-well plates, and each plate served as one replicate. For sorted subsets, each replicate PCR was loaded with about 0.2 ug genomic DNA, equivalent to 32,000 or so T cell genomes. Purified libraries were quantified with a Qubit 3.0 fluorometer, sized on a Bioanalyzer 2100, and re-quantified with the KAPA Library Quantification kit. A separate single-read 150-cycle Illumina NextSeq 550 flow cell was used to sequence each immunoSEQ 96-well plate. As for how the authors treated the data: Because only junctional sequences without quality scores were contained in the immunoSEQ output, filtering matching that applied to full-length reads could not be performed. To assign V/J genes and CDR3, sequences were annotated using PyIR, a Python wrapper for IgBLAST v1.9, with IMGT germline references. Reads were removed for weak V/J assignments (E-value above 1e-6), missing CDR3, stop codons, out-of-frame junctions, or ambiguous translated residues. V3J clonotypes were defined by identical inferred V gene, J gene, and CDR3 amino acid sequence. Percentage overlap between repertoires was computed as shared unique clonotypes divided by the size of the smaller repertoire. Repertoire richness was assessed with RTK rarefaction, the Chao1 estimator, and Recon v2.1 estimates of unobserved clonotypes. Generation probabilities for all TCRbeta clonotypes obtained by the gDNA method from several donors were computed using OLGA. TCRdb took this table from immuneACCESS and kept in-frame rearrangements with V and J called. Such tables lack part of the clones; where checked against another copy, unresolved V genes explain under half of the gap, and the rest is unexplained. That table gives V, J and clone size, and the DNA gave D and trimming. For this sample there are about 380,000 clones; 90% to 98% appear just once. The top ten hold 0.32% of the sample.

The donors were healthy, HIV-negative adults who had no recently reported acute infections or vaccinations. All donors were Caucasian adults living in Nashville, Tennessee, USA. CD8 memory samples consisted of magnetically selected CD45RO+ cells combined with CCR7-negative CD45RA+ effector memory (TemRA) cells. Blood was obtained by leukapheresis, after which PBMCs were separated by Ficoll-Histopaque density gradient centrifugation and cryopreserved in liquid nitrogen vapor phase. Analytical flow cytometry was used to check the purity and quantity of every magnetically sorted T cell population. Each sorted fraction had its genomic DNA isolated and then quantified by UV absorbance on a Nanodrop 2000c.

The origin of this receptor is a young man in good health. Sequencing was performed on memory CD8+ T cells sorted from blood. In the paper's terms, the cell subset or site label means: CD45RO+ cells pooled with CCR7-negative TemRA cells. The chain uses TRBV11-2 and TRBJ2-1; the D segment could be TRBD1, given 6 matching bases. The CDR3 protein sequence reads: CASSRVWGLGEQFF. The DNA sequence reads TGTGCCAGCAGTAGAGTATGGGGGCTCGGCGAGCAGTTCTTC.